Listed below are T cell receptor beta chains from one sample, sequenced in a study of T cells after yellow fever vaccination. Each CDR3 protein is one row after TCRdb ran MiXCR on the 5' RACE reads. The sample lists 450,000 to 600,000 distinct CDR3 sequences; roughly a sixth were seen once. The material sequenced was PBMCs, taken 5 to 6 days after the first yellow fever vaccination. These receptor sequences come from a man aged 18-30 years who received the YFV17D yellow fever vaccine. CDR3s include the opening cysteine and the closing phenylalanine or tryptophan. Fields, in order: J gene, V gene, D gene, clone size, CDR3 protein, CDR3 DNA. A D gene is named only where the DNA matches it firmly. Rows give clone size only sometimes, using once, few, many, or a class for an expanded clone.

j_gene: TRBJ1-2; v_gene: TRBV18; d_gene: -; abundance: -; CDR3aa: CASSPPTDWIYGYTF; CDR3nt: TGTGCCAGCTCACCACCGACGGATTGGATCTATGGCTACACCTTC
j_gene: TRBJ2-2; v_gene: TRBV7-3; d_gene: TRBD2; abundance: few; CDR3aa: CASSLSAGGANTGELFF; CDR3nt: TGTGCCAGCAGCTTAAGCGCGGGGGGGGCGAACACCGGGGAGCTGTTTTTT
j_gene: TRBJ2-1; v_gene: TRBV12-3/TRBV12-4; d_gene: -; abundance: -; CDR3aa: CASVRDTHRYEQFF; CDR3nt: TGTGCCAGCGTCCGGGACACCCATAGGTATGAGCAGTTCTTC
j_gene: TRBJ2-2; v_gene: TRBV6-4; d_gene: -; abundance: few; CDR3aa: CASSEYGMGWTGELFF; CDR3nt: TGTGCCAGCAGTGAATATGGCATGGGGTGGACCGGGGAGCTGTTTTTT
j_gene: TRBJ2-3; v_gene: TRBV20-1; d_gene: TRBD2; abundance: few; CDR3aa: CSARALAGGTDTQYF; CDR3nt: TGCAGTGCTAGGGCACTAGCGGGGGGGACAGATACGCAGTATTTT
j_gene: TRBJ2-5; v_gene: TRBV6-5; d_gene: -; abundance: -; CDR3aa: CASSRRVAGPTQETQYF; CDR3nt: TGTGCCAGCAGCCGAAGGGTGGCGGGACCCACACAAGAGACCCAGTACTTC
j_gene: TRBJ1-1; v_gene: TRBV7-8; d_gene: -; abundance: few; CDR3aa: CASRPRLDTEAFF; CDR3nt: TGTGCCAGCAGGCCAAGACTAGACACTGAAGCTTTCTTT
j_gene: TRBJ2-5; v_gene: TRBV4-2; d_gene: -; abundance: -; CDR3aa: CASSQKFLEETQYF; CDR3nt: TGTGCCAGCAGCCAAAAGTTTTTAGAGGAGACCCAGTACTTC
j_gene: TRBJ2-3; v_gene: TRBV27; d_gene: -; abundance: few; CDR3aa: CASRNRAFTDTQYF; CDR3nt: TGTGCCAGCAGAAACAGGGCATTCACAGATACGCAGTATTTT
j_gene: TRBJ1-3; v_gene: TRBV9; d_gene: -; abundance: few; CDR3aa: CASSSLGPGNTIYF; CDR3nt: TGTGCCAGCAGCTCACTGGGCCCTGGAAACACCATATATTTT
j_gene: TRBJ1-5; v_gene: TRBV18; d_gene: -; abundance: few; CDR3aa: CASSQTEINQPQHF; CDR3nt: TGTGCCAGCTCCCAGACAGAAATCAATCAGCCCCAGCATTTT
j_gene: TRBJ1-1; v_gene: TRBV29-1; d_gene: -; abundance: -; CDR3aa: CSVSLRQGSTEAFF; CDR3nt: TGCAGCGTCTCCCTTAGGCAGGGGAGTACTGAAGCTTTCTTT
j_gene: TRBJ2-1; v_gene: TRBV7-2; d_gene: TRBD2; abundance: few; CDR3aa: CASSIRGGDNEQFF; CDR3nt: TGTGCCAGCAGCATTCGGGGGGGAGACAATGAGCAGTTCTTC
j_gene: TRBJ2-5; v_gene: TRBV7-2; d_gene: TRBD1; abundance: -; CDR3aa: CASSRDRVGTQYF; CDR3nt: TGTGCCAGCAGTCGGGACAGGGTCGGGACCCAGTACTTC
j_gene: TRBJ2-1; v_gene: TRBV30; d_gene: TRBD2; abundance: -; CDR3aa: CAWSVGLAAYNEQFF; CDR3nt: TGTGCCTGGAGTGTAGGACTAGCAGCCTACAATGAGCAGTTCTTC
j_gene: TRBJ2-1; v_gene: TRBV12-3/TRBV12-4; d_gene: -; abundance: -; CDR3aa: CASNDWGTGDNEQFF; CDR3nt: TGTGCCAGCAACGACTGGGGGACGGGGGACAATGAGCAGTTCTTC
j_gene: TRBJ2-6; v_gene: TRBV27; d_gene: -; abundance: -; CDR3aa: CASSKGVWGGANVLTF; CDR3nt: TGTGCCAGCAGCAAAGGGGTGTGGGGTGGGGCCAACGTCCTGACTTTC
j_gene: TRBJ1-2; v_gene: TRBV9; d_gene: TRBD1; abundance: few; CDR3aa: CASSAWDRGYDVYGYTF; CDR3nt: TGTGCCAGCAGCGCCTGGGACAGGGGGTACGATGTCTATGGCTACACCTTC
j_gene: TRBJ2-5; v_gene: TRBV7-2; d_gene: -; abundance: few; CDR3aa: CASSPANFYGTQYF; CDR3nt: TGTGCCAGCAGCCCAGCGAACTTTTATGGGACCCAGTACTTC
j_gene: TRBJ2-1; v_gene: TRBV10-2; d_gene: TRBD2; abundance: -; CDR3aa: CASSAGGLNEQFF; CDR3nt: TGCGCCAGCAGCGCCGGGGGGTTAAATGAGCAGTTCTTC
j_gene: TRBJ2-4; v_gene: TRBV7-9; d_gene: -; abundance: -; CDR3aa: CASSWDGKNIQYF; CDR3nt: TGTGCCAGCAGTTGGGACGGTAAAAACATTCAGTACTTC
j_gene: TRBJ1-5; v_gene: TRBV3-1; d_gene: -; abundance: -; CDR3aa: CASSQDGHSNQPQHF; CDR3nt: TGTGCCAGCAGCCAAGACGGACACAGCAATCAGCCCCAGCATTTT
j_gene: TRBJ2-1; v_gene: TRBV19; d_gene: -; abundance: few; CDR3aa: CASSPPSGSSSYNEQFF; CDR3nt: TGTGCCAGTAGTCCGCCTTCAGGATCAAGCTCCTACAATGAGCAGTTCTTC
j_gene: TRBJ2-3; v_gene: TRBV4-2; d_gene: -; abundance: -; CDR3aa: CASRGGASNTQYF; CDR3nt: TGTGCCAGCAGGGGGGGGGCCTCGAATACGCAGTATTTT
j_gene: TRBJ1-5; v_gene: TRBV12-3/TRBV12-4; d_gene: TRBD1; abundance: -; CDR3aa: CASSRNRGSNQPQHF; CDR3nt: TGTGCCAGCAGTCGAAACAGGGGTAGCAATCAGCCCCAGCATTTT
j_gene: TRBJ2-5; v_gene: TRBV6-1; d_gene: -; abundance: few; CDR3aa: CASRPLVGPGGTQYF; CDR3nt: TGTGCCAGCAGACCCCTAGTTGGACCCGGAGGGACCCAGTACTTC
j_gene: TRBJ1-2; v_gene: TRBV7-8; d_gene: TRBD1; abundance: -; CDR3aa: CASSLGQGALYGYTF; CDR3nt: TGTGCCAGCAGCTTAGGACAGGGGGCCCTCTATGGCTACACCTTC
j_gene: TRBJ1-6; v_gene: TRBV5-1; d_gene: TRBD1; abundance: many; CDR3aa: CASSTRQGNSPLHF; CDR3nt: TGCGCCAGCAGCACCCGACAGGGCAATTCACCCCTCCACTTT
j_gene: TRBJ1-4; v_gene: TRBV4-3; d_gene: -; abundance: few; CDR3aa: CASSQDPGAPDEKLFF; CDR3nt: TGCGCCAGCAGCCAAGATCCGGGGGCCCCGGACGAAAAACTGTTTTTT
j_gene: TRBJ2-1; v_gene: TRBV27; d_gene: TRBD1; abundance: -; CDR3aa: CASSFVGQGRNEQFF; CDR3nt: TGTGCCAGCAGCTTTGTGGGACAGGGTAGGAATGAGCAGTTCTTC
j_gene: TRBJ2-7; v_gene: TRBV12-3/TRBV12-4; d_gene: TRBD2; abundance: few; CDR3aa: CASSFSGGSSYEQYF; CDR3nt: TGTGCCAGCAGTTTTAGCGGGGGGAGCTCCTACGAGCAGTACTTC
j_gene: TRBJ2-1; v_gene: TRBV20-1; d_gene: -; abundance: -; CDR3aa: CSARDASRGANEQFF; CDR3nt: TGCAGTGCTAGAGATGCTAGTCGCGGGGCCAATGAGCAGTTCTTC
j_gene: TRBJ2-3; v_gene: TRBV7-3; d_gene: -; abundance: few; CDR3aa: CASSTGTRGADTQYF; CDR3nt: TGTGCCAGCAGCACCGGGACCCGAGGGGCAGATACGCAGTATTTT
j_gene: TRBJ2-4; v_gene: TRBV7-2; d_gene: -; abundance: few; CDR3aa: CASSLGTSNIQYF; CDR3nt: TGTGCCAGCAGCTTAGGAACTTCAAACATTCAGTACTTC
j_gene: TRBJ2-7; v_gene: TRBV7-6; d_gene: TRBD2; abundance: few; CDR3aa: CASGPSGGYPYEQYF; CDR3nt: TGTGCCAGCGGACCTAGCGGGGGGTACCCTTACGAGCAGTACTTC
j_gene: TRBJ1-4; v_gene: TRBV28; d_gene: -; abundance: few; CDR3aa: CASSPGPSLKGLFF; CDR3nt: TGTGCCAGCAGCCCGGGACCGTCCCTTAAAGGGTTGTTTTTT
j_gene: TRBJ1-6; v_gene: TRBV10-3; d_gene: -; abundance: few; CDR3aa: CAISESRTYRADSPLHF; CDR3nt: TGTGCCATCAGTGAGTCGAGGACGTACAGGGCGGATTCACCCCTCCACTTT
j_gene: TRBJ2-5; v_gene: TRBV7-3; d_gene: -; abundance: few; CDR3aa: CASPATANQETQYF; CDR3nt: TGTGCCAGCCCCGCGACAGCGAACCAAGAGACCCAGTACTTC
j_gene: TRBJ1-3; v_gene: TRBV9; d_gene: -; abundance: -; CDR3aa: CASSSRTAGNTIYF; CDR3nt: TGTGCCAGCAGCTCCCGGACAGCTGGAAACACCATATATTTT
j_gene: TRBJ2-3; v_gene: TRBV5-1; d_gene: TRBD2; abundance: -; CDR3aa: CASTSGGEDTQYF; CDR3nt: TGCGCCAGCACTTCCGGGGGGGAGGATACGCAGTATTTT